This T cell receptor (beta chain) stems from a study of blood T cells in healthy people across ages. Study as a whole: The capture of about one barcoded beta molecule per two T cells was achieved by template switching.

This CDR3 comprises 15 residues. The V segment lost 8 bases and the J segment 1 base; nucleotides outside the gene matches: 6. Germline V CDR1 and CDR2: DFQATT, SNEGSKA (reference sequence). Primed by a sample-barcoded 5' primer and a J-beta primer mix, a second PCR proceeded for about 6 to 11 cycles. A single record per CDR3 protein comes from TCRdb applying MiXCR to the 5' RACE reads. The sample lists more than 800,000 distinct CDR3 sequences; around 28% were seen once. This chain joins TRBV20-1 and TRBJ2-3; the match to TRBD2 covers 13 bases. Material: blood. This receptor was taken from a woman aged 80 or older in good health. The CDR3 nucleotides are TGCAGTACTTCTGGACTAGCGGGGGGCACAGATACGCAGTATTTT. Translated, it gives CSTSGLAGGTDTQYF.